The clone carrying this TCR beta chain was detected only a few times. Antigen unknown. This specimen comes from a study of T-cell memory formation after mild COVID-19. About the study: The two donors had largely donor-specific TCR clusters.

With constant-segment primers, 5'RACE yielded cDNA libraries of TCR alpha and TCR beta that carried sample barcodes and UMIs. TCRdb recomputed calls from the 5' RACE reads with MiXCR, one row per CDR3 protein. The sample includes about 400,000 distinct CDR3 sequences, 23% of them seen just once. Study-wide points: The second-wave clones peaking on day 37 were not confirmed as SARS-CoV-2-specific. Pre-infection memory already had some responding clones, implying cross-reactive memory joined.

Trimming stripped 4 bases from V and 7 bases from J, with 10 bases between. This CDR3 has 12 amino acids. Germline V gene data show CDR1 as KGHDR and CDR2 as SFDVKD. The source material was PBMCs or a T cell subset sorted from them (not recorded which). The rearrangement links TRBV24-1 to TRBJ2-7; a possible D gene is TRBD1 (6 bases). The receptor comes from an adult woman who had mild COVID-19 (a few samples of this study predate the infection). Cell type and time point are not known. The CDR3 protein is CATSEGAREQYF. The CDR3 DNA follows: TGTGCCACCAGTGAGGGGGCAAGGGAGCAGTACTTC.